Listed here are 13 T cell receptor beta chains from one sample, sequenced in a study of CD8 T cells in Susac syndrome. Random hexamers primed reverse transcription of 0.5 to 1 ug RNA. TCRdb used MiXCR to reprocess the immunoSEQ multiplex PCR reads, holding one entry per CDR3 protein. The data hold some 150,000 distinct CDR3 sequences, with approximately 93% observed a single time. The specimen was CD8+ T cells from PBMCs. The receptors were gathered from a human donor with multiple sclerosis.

Written as DNA, the CDR3 is TGTGCCAGCAGCCCCCGGACTAGCGTCAATGAGCAGTTCTTC. This translates into CASSPRTSVNEQFF. The rearrangement joins TRBV7-9 to TRBJ2-1, with 9 bases aligning to TRBD2. V lost 5 bases to trimming and J lost 6 bases; unmatched junction nucleotides: 5. The CDR3 has 14 amino acids. Germline-derived CDR1 and CDR2 are SEHNR and FQNEAQ (reference sequence). The entire variable domain, with the rest obtained from reference TRBV7-9 and TRBJ2-1, is as follows: DTGVSQNPRHKITKRGQNVTFRCDPISEHNRLYWYRQTLGQGPEFLTYFQNEAQLEKSRLLSDRFSAERPKGSFSTLEIQRTEQGDSAMYLCASSPRTSVNEQFFGPGTRLTVL.

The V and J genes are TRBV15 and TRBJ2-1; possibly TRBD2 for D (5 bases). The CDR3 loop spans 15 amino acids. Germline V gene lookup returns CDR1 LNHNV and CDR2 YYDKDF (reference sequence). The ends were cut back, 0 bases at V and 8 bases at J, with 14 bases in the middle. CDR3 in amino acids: CATSRDRASRDEQFF. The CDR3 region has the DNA TGTGCCACCAGCAGAGATAGGGCTAGCCGTGATGAGCAGTTCTTC.

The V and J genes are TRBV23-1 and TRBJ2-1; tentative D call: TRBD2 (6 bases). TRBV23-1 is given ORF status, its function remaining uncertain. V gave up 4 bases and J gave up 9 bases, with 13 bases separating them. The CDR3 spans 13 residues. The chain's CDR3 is CASSPSSEGEQFF. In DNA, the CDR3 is TGCGCCAGCAGTCCCTCATCGGAGGGTGAGCAGTTCTTC.

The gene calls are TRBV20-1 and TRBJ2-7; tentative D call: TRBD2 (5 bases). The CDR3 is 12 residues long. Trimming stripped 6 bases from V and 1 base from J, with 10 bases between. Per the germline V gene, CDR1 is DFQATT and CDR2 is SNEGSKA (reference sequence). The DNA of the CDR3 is TGCAGTGCCTACGGGGAGTCCTACGAGCAGTACTTC. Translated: CSAYGESYEQYF.

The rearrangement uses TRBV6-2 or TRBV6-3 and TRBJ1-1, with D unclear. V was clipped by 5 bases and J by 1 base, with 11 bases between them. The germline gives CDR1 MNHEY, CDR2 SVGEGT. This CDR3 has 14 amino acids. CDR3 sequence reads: CASSTSSWNTEAFF. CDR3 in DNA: TGTGCCAGCAGTACAAGCTCCTGGAACACTGAAGCTTTCTTT.

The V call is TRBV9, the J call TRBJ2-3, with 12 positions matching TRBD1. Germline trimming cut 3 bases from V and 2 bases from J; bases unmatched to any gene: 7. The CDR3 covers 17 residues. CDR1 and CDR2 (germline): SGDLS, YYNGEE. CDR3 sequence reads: CASSGGGGQGATDTQYF. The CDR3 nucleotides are TGTGCCAGCAGCGGCGGAGGGGGACAGGGGGCCACAGATACGCAGTATTTT.

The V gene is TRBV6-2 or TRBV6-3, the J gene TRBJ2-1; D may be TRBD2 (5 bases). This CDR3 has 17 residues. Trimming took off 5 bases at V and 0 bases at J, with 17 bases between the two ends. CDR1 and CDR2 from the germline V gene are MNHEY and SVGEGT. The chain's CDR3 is CASSPLPSGSSYNEQFF. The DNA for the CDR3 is TGTGCCAGCAGTCCCTTACCGAGCGGTAGCTCCTACAATGAGCAGTTCTTC.

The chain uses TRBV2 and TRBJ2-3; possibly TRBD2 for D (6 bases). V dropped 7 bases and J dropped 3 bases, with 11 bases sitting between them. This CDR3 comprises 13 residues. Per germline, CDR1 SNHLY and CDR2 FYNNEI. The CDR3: CASTGVGTDTQYF. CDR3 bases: TGTGCCAGCACGGGGGTTGGGACAGATACGCAGTATTTT.

The CDR3 loop is CSASPLGGPEAFF. DNA of the CDR3: TGCAGTGCTAGCCCTTTGGGGGGTCCTGAAGCTTTCTTT. The chain recombines TRBV20-1 with TRBJ1-1; D is perhaps TRBD1 (5 bases). This CDR3 contains 13 residues. Germline assignment: CDR1 DFQATT and CDR2 SNEGSKA (reference sequence). Trimming stripped 3 bases from V and 6 bases from J, with 14 bases between.

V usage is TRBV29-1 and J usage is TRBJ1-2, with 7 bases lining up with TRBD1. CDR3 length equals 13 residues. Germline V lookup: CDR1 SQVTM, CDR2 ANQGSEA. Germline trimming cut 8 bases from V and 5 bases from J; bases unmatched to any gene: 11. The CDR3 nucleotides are TGCAGCTCCCAGGGAGGGGGCGAGTATGGCTACACCTTC. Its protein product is CSSQGGGEYGYTF.

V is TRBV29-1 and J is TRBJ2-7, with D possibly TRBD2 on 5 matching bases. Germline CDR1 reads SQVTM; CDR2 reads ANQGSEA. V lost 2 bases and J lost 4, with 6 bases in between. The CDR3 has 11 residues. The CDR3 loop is CSVERGYEQYF. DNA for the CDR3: TGCAGCGTTGAACGAGGGTACGAGCAGTACTTC.

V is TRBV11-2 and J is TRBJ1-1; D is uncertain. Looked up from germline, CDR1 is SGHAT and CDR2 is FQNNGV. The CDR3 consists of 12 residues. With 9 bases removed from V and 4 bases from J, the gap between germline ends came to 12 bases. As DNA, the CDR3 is TGTGCCAGTAGTTATCGCGGCACTGAAGCTTTCTTT. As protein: CASSYRGTEAFF.

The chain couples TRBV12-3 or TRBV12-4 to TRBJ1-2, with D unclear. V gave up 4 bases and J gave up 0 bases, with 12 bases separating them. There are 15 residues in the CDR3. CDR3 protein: CASSSKRRPNYGYTF. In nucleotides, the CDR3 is TGTGCCAGCAGTTCCAAGCGACGTCCTAACTATGGCTACACCTTC.